This T cell receptor (beta chain) is from a study of CD8 T cells in Susac syndrome. Trimming removed 3 bases at V and 2 bases at J, with 10 bases between. CDR1 is LGHDT, CDR2 YNNKEL, per germline (reference sequence). CDR3 length equals 14 residues. RNA amounts of about 0.5 to 1 ug underwent reverse transcription with random hexamers. The immunoSEQ assay covered 54 Vbeta and 13 Jbeta segments for CDR3. Each CDR3 protein gets one entry after TCRdb re-called the immunoSEQ multiplex PCR reads with MiXCR. In the table there are around 190,000 distinct CDR3 sequences, approximately 95% of which are singletons.

The TCR comes from a human donor in good health. The sample taken for sequencing was CD4+ T cells from PBMCs. The rearrangement links TRBV3-1 to TRBJ1-2; the D is unclear. CDR3 coding DNA: TGTGCCAGCAGCCAGAAACGGGGAAACTATGGCTACACCTTC. Protein sequence: CASSQKRGNYGYTF.